This T cell receptor (beta chain) derives from a study of shared clonotypes between healthy human individuals. Study-wide results and caveats: An effect of sequencing depth on clonotype sharing among donors was expected.

The donors, healthy adults who were HIV-negative, had experienced no recent acute infections or vaccinations. Assay used: immunoSEQ multiplex PCR; TCRdb lists only in-frame clones, some missing. The sample carries 300,000 to 400,000 clones, roughly 87% recorded once. Trimming cost V 2 bases and J 5 bases, with 10 bases left between them. The CDR3 loop spans 13 amino acids. Germline lookup yields CDR1 SGHRS and CDR2 YFSETQ. For this clone: The antigen remains undetermined.

This chain connects TRBV5-1 to TRBJ2-5; no clear D gene. Sequenced input: memory CD8+ T cells sorted from blood. Described subset: CD45RO+ cells pooled with CCR7-negative TemRA cells. The source of this sequence is a man aged 18 to 30 in good health. DNA for the CDR3: TGCGCCAGCAGCTTAGGCAGGCTGGAGACCCAGTACTTC. The encoded protein is CASSLGRLETQYF.